This note documents a single T cell receptor beta chain sequence. Antigen specificity is unknown. This sample was included in a study of shared clonotypes between healthy human individuals. Study findings and constraints: Investigators expected sequencing depth to affect clonotype sharing among donors.

The genomic DNA of each subset was split evenly across several immunoSEQ plates. In the authors' methods: Without quality scores, immunoSEQ junctional reads could not be filtered like full-length reads. Data came from immunoSEQ multiplex PCR; TCRdb stores just in-frame clones and leaves some out. V and J calls and clone size are those listed in that table; D and trimming were worked out from the DNA. This sample has fewer than 500,000 clones, with 60% to 80% found just once. V lost 7 bases, J lost 2 bases, and 12 bases lay in between. This CDR3 is 14 amino acids long. Germline V gene lookup returns CDR1 MDHEN and CDR2 SYDVKM.

This chain links TRBV28 with TRBJ2-1; unclear D gene. This TCR derives from a woman aged 40 to 50 in good health. Some clones in this sample may be carry-over from other donors' samples. Sequencing used PBMCs. The CDR3 is CASTRTATYNEQFF. The CDR3 nucleotides read TGTGCCAGCACGCGGACGGCAACCTACAATGAGCAGTTCTTC. Full variable domain (missing parts from reference TRBV28 and TRBJ2-1): DVKVTQSSRYLVKRTGEKVFLECVQDMDHENMFWYRQDPGLGLRLIYFSYDVKMKEKGDIPEGYSVSREKKERFSLILESASTNQTSMYLCASTRTATYNEQFFGPGTRLTVL.